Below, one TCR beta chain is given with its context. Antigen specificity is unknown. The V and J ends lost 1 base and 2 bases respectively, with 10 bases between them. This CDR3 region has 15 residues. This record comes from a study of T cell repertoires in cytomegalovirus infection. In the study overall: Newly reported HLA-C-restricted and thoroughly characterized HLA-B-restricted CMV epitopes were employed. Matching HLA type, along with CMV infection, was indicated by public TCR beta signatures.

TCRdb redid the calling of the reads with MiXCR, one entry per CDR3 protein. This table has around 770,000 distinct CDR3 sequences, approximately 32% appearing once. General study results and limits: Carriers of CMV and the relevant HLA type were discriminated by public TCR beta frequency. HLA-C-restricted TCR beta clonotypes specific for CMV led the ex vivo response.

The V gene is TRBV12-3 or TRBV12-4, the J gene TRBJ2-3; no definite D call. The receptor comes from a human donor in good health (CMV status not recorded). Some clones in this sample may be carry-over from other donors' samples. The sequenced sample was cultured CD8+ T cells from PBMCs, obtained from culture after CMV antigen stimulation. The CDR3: CASSLVTAFTDTQYF. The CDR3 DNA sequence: TGTGCCAGCAGTTTAGTAACGGCGTTCACAGATACGCAGTATTTT.